This TCR beta chain came from a study of PD-L1 blockade in urothelial cancer. Background on the study: Blood samples had a median of around 150,000 T cells.

Regarding this clone: Its antigen is as yet unknown.

The sample's time point: peripheral blood 6 weeks after treatment start. Findings and caveats of the study: For durable-benefit patients, tumor-associated blood clones expanded more at 3 weeks.

Trimming removed 4 bases at V and 2 bases at J, with 18 bases between. There are 16 residues in the CDR3. Germline CDR1 reads LGHNA; CDR2 reads YSLEER. TCRdb keeps only in-frame clones here, not all; method: immunoSEQ multiplex PCR. The sample shows around 46,000 clones, about 88% of them seen only once. The V gene is TRBV4-3, the J gene TRBJ2-7; D remains ambiguous. This TCR derives from a man in his sixties with urothelial cancer. The specimen comprised PBMCs, sampled around atezolizumab (anti-PD-L1) treatment. Here the CDR3 reads CASSRRLNDETYEQYF. The CDR3 DNA reads as TGCGCCAGCAGCCGGAGATTGAACGACGAAACCTACGAGCAGTACTTC.